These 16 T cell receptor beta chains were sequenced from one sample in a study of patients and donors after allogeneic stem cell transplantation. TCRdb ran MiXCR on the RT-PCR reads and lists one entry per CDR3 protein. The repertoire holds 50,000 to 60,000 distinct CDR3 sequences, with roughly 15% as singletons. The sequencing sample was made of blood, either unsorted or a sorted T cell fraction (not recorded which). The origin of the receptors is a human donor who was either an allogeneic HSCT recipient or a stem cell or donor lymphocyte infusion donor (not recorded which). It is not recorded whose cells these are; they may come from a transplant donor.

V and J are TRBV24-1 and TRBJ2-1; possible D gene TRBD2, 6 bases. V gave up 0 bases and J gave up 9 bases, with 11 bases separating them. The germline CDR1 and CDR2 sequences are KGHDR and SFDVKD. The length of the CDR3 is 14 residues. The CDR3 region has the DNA TGTGCCACCAGTGATTTGTCGGCCGGGGGTGAGCAGTTCTTC. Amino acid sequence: CATSDLSAGGEQFF.

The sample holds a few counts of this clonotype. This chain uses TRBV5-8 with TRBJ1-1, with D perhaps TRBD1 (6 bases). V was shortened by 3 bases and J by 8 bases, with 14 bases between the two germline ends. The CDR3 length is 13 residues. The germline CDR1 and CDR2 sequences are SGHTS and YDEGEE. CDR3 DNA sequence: TGTGCCAGCAGCTCGTTCCGACAGGAGGAAGCTTTCTTT. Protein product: CASSSFRQEEAFF. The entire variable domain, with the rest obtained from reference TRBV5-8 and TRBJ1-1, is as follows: EAGVTQSPTHLIKTRGQQATLRCSPISGHTSVYWYQQALGLGLQFLLWYDEGEERNRGNFPPRFSGRQFPNYSSELNVNALELEDSALYLCASSSFRQEEAFFGQGTRLTVV.

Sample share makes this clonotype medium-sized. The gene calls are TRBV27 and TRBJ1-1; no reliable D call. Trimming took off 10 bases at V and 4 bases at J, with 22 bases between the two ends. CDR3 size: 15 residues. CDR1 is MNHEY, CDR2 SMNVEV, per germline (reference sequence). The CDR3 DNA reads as TGTGCCACTACCGCCATGGCGGGGTTCGTCACTGAAGCTTTCTTT. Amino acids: CATTAMAGFVTEAFF.

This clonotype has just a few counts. The CDR3 region has the DNA TGCAGTGCTAGAGGGATGGGGCGGGGGAAAATCTACGAGCAGTACTTC. Translation: CSARGMGRGKIYEQYF. The chain couples TRBV20-1 to TRBJ2-7, with 7 nucleotides matching TRBD2. This CDR3 region has 16 residues. V lost 1 base, J lost 3 bases, and 12 bases stayed unmatched. Germline-derived CDR1 and CDR2 are DFQATT and SNEGSKA (reference sequence).

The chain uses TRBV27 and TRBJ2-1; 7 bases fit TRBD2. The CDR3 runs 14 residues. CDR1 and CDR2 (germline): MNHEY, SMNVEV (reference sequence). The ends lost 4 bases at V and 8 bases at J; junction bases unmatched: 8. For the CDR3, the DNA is TGTGCCAGCAGTTCCCGACTAGCTCGCCATGAGCAGTTCTTC. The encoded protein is CASSSRLARHEQFF.

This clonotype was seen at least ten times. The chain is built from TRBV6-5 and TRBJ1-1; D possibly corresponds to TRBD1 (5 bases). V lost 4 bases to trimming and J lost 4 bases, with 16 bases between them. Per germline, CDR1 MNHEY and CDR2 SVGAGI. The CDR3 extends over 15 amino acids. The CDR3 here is CASSSPGGGVTEAFF. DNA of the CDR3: TGTGCCAGCAGTTCTCCGGGGGGTGGGGTCACTGAAGCTTTCTTT.

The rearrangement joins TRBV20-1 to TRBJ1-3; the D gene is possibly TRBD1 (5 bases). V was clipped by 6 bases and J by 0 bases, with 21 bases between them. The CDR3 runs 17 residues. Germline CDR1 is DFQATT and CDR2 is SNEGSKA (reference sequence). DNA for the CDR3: TGCAGTGCCCCAGCTTCTCCCCGGGGCCTCTCTGGAAACACCATATATTTT. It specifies CSAPASPRGLSGNTIYF.

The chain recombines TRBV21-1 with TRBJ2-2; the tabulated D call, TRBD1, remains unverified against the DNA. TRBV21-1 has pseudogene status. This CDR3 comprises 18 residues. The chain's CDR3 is CASSKPHGQGEIDGELFF. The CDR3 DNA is TGTGCCAGCAGCAAACCCCATGGACAGGGGGAAATAGACGGGGAGCTGTTTTTT.

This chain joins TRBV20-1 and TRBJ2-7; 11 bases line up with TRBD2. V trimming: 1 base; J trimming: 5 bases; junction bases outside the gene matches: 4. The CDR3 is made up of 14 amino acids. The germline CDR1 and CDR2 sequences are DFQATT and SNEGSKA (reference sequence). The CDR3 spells CSARGVAGGHEQYF. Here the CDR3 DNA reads TGCAGTGCTAGAGGGGTAGCGGGAGGGCACGAGCAGTACTTC.

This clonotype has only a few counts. The chain's CDR3 is CASSSRSVQVDEQFF. CDR3 DNA: TGTGCCAGCAGTTCGCGTTCGGTTCAAGTCGATGAGCAGTTCTTC. The chain couples TRBV6-5 to TRBJ2-1, with unresolved D. Per germline, CDR1 MNHEY and CDR2 SVGAGI. The V end was cut by 4 bases, the J end by 8 bases, with 18 bases between. The CDR3 is 15 amino acids.

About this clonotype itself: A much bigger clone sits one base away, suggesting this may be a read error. The CDR3 reads CASGQDGAVPGNTIYF. DNA for the CDR3: TGTGCCAGCGGCCAAGATGGTGCAGTTCCTGGAAACACCATATATTTT. The J gene is TRBJ1-3, the V gene TRBV3-1, with D uncertain. There are 16 residues in the CDR3. In germline, CDR1 is LGHDT, CDR2 YNNKEL (reference sequence).

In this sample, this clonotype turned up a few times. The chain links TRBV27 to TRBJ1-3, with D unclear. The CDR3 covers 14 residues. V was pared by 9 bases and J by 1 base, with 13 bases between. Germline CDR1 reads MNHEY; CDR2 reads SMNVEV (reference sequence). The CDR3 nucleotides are TGTGCCAGTTCCGGAGCGGTTTCTGGAAACACCATATATTTT. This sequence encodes CASSGAVSGNTIYF.

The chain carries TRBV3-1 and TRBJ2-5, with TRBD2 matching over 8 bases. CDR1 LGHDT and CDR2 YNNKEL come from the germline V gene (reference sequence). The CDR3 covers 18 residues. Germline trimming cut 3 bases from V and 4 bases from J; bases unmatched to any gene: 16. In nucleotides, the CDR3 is TGTGCCAGCAGCCATGCAAGCGGGAGTAAAGGCCCGCCAGAGACCCAGTACTTC. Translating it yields CASSHASGSKGPPETQYF.

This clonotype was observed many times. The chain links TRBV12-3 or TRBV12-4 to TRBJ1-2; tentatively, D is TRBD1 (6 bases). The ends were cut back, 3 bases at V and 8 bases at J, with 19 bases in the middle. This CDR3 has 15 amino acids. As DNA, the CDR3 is TGTGCCAGCAGTTTTGTGGCAGGGGAAATAGACGGCTACACCTTC. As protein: CASSFVAGEIDGYTF.

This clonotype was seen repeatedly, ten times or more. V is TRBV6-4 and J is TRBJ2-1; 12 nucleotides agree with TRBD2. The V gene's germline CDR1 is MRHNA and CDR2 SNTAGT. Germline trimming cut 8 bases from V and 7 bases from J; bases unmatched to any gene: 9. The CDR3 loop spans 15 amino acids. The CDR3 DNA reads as TGTGCCAGCTCCCCGACTAGCGGGAGCAGGAATGAGCAGTTCTTC. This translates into CASSPTSGSRNEQFF.

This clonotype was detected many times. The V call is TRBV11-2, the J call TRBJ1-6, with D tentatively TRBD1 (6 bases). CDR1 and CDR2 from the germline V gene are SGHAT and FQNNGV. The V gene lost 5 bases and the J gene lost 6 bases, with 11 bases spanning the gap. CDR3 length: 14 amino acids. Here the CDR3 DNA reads TGTGCCAGCAGCCCGCCGGGGGCTAATTCACCCCTCCACTTT. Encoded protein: CASSPPGANSPLHF.